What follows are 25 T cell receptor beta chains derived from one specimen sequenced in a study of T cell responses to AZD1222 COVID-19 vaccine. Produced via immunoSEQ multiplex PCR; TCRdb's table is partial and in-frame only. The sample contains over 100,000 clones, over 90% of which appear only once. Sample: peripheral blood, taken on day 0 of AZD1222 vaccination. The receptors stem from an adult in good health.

The DNA for the CDR3 is TGTGCCAGCAGTGATCTGGGACGCAATTCACCCCTCCACTTT. This encodes CASSDLGRNSPLHF. The rearrangement joins TRBV2 to TRBJ1-6, with D possibly being TRBD1 (5 bases). The CDR3 loop spans 14 amino acids. The ends were cut back, 3 bases at V and 7 bases at J, with 10 bases in the middle. CDR1 and CDR2 (germline): SNHLY, FYNNEI.

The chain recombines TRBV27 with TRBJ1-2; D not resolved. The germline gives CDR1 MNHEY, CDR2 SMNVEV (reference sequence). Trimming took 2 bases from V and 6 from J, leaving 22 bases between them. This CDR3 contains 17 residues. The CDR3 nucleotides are TGTGCCAGCAGTTTAGTCGCCCAACCTCAAGTAGTACATGGCTACACCTTC. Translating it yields CASSLVAQPQVVHGYTF.

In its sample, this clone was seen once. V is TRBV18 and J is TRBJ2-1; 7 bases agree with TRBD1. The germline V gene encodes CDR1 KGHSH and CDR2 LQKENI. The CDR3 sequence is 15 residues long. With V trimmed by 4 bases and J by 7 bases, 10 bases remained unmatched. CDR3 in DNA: TGTGCCAGCTCACGACCAACAGGGGCTGGTAATGAGCAGTTCTTC. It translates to CASSRPTGAGNEQFF.

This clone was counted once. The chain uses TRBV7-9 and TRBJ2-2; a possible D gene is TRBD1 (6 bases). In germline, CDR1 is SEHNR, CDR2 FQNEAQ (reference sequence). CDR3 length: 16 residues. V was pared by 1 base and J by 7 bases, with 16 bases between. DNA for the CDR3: TGTGCCAGCAGCTTAGTCATTGGGGGCGCAATCGGGGAGCTGTTTTTT. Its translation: CASSLVIGGAIGELFF. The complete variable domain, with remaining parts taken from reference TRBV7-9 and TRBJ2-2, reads DTGVSQNPRHKITKRGQNVTFRCDPISEHNRLYWYRQTLGQGPEFLTYFQNEAQLEKSRLLSDRFSAERPKGSFSTLEIQRTEQGDSAMYLCASSLVIGGAIGELFFGEGSRLTVL.

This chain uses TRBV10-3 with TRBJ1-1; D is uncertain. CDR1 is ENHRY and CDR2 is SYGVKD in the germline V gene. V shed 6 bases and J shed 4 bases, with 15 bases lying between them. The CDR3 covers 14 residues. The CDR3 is CAIRGTARSTEAFF. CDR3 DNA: TGTGCCATCAGGGGCACGGCCCGCAGCACTGAAGCTTTCTTT.

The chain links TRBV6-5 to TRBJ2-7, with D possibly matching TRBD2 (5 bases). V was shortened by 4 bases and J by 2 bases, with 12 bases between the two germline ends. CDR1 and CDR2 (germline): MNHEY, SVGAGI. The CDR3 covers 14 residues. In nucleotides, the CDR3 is TGTGCCAGCAGTTCGCCGGGATACACCTACGAGCAGTACTTC. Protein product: CASSSPGYTYEQYF.

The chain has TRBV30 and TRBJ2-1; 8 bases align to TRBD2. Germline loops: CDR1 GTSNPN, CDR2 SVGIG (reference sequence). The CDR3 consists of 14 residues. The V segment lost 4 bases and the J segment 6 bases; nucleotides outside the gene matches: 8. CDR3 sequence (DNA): TGTGCCTGGAAGCCCGGGGGGGGATCCAATGAGCAGTTCTTC. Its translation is CAWKPGGGSNEQFF.

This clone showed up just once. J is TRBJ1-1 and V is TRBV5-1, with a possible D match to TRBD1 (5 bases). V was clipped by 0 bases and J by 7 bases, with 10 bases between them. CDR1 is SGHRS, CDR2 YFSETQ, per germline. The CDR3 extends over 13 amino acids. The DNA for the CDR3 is TGCGCCAGCAGCTTGGGACAGTTCAGTGAAGCTTTCTTT. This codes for CASSLGQFSEAFF.

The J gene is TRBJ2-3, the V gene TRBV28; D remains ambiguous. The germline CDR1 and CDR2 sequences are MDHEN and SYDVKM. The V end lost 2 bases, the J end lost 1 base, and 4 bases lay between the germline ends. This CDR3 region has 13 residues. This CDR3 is CASSLGGTDTQYF. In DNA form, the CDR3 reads TGTGCCAGCAGTTTAGGGGGCACAGATACGCAGTATTTT.

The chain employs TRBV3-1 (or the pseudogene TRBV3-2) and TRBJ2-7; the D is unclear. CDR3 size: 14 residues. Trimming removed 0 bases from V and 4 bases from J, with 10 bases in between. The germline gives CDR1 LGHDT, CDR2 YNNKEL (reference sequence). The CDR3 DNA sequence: TGTGCCAGCAGCCAAGATAAGGGTGTTTACGAGCAGTACTTC. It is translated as CASSQDKGVYEQYF.

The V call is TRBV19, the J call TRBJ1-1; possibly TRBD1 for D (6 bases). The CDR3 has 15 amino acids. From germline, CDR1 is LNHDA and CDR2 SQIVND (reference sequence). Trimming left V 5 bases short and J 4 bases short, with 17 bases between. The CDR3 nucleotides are TGTGCCAGTAGTGCTACAGGGTTCTTCGGCACTGAAGCTTTCTTT. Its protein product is CASSATGFFGTEAFF.

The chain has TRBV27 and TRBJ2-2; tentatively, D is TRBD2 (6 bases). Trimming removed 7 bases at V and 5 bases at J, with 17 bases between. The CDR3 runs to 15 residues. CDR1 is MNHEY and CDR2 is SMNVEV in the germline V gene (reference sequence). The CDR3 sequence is CASTPARERTGELFF. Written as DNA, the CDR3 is TGTGCCAGCACCCCCGCCCGGGAGCGTACCGGGGAGCTGTTTTTT.

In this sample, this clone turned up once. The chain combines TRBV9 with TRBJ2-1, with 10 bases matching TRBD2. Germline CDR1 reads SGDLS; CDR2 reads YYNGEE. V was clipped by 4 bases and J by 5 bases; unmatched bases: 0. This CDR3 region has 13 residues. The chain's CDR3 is CASSTSGNNEQFF. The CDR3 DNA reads TGTGCCAGCAGCACTAGCGGGAACAATGAGCAGTTCTTC.

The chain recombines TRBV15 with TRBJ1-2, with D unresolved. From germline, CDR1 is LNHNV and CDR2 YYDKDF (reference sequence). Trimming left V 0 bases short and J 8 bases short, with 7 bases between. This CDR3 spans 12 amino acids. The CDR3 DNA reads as TGTGCCACCAGCAGAGAGCTAGGGGGCTACACCTTC. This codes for CATSRELGGYTF.

The CDR3 loop reads CASSLDRAPYNEQFF. The CDR3 region has the DNA TGTGCCAGCAGCTTAGACCGCGCACCCTACAATGAGCAGTTCTTC. This chain uses TRBV7-9 with TRBJ2-1, with D uncertain. The V and J ends lost 1 base and 2 bases respectively, with 9 bases between them. The germline V gene encodes CDR1 SEHNR and CDR2 FQNEAQ (reference sequence). The CDR3 covers 15 residues.

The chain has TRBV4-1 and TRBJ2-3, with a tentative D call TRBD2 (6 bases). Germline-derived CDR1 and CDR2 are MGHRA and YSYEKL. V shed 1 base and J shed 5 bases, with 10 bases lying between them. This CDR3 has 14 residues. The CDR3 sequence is CASSQVGSGDTQYF. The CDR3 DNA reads TGCGCCAGCAGCCAAGTCGGTAGCGGAGATACGCAGTATTTT.

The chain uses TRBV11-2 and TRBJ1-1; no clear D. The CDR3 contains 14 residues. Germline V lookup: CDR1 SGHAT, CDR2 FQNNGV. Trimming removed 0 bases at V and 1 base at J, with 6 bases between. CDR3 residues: CASSLELRNTEAFF. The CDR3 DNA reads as TGTGCCAGCAGCTTAGAATTGCGGAACACTGAAGCTTTCTTT.

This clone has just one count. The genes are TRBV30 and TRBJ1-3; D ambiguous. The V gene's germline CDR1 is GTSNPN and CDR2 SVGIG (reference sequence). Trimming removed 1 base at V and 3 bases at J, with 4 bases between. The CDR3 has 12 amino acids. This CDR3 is CAWSARGNTIYF. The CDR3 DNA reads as TGTGCCTGGAGTGCCCGTGGAAACACCATATATTTT.

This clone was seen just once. The CDR3 loop is CASSLGTGETQYF. CDR3 nucleotides: TGCGCCAGCAGCCTTGGGACAGGAGAGACCCAGTACTTC. V is TRBV5-1 and J is TRBJ2-5; 8 bases match TRBD1. Per germline, CDR1 SGHRS and CDR2 YFSETQ. V shed 4 bases, J shed 4 bases, and the junction held 3 bases outside the gene matches. CDR3 length: 13 amino acids.

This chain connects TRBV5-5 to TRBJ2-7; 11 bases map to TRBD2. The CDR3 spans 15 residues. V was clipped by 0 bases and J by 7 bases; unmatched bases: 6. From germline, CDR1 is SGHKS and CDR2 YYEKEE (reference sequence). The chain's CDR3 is CASSLALAGGREQYF. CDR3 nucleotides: TGTGCCAGCAGCTTGGCTCTAGCGGGAGGTCGTGAGCAGTACTTC.

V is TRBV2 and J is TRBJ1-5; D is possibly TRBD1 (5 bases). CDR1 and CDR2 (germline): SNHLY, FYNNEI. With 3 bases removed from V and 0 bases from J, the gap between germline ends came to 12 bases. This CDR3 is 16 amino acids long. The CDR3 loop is CASSDGTLYSNQPQHF. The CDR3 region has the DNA TGTGCCAGCAGTGACGGGACGCTTTATAGCAATCAGCCCCAGCATTTT.

As DNA, the CDR3 is TGTGCCAGCAGCTTAGATCTCAGGACAGGCGGAGAAAAACTGTTTTTT. Amino acid sequence: CASSLDLRTGGEKLFF. V gene TRBV11-2 combines with J gene TRBJ1-4; 7 bases match TRBD1. Germline V gives CDR1 SGHAT, CDR2 FQNNGV. The CDR3 spans 16 residues. The junction had 9 bases not matched to a gene; V was cut back by 0 bases and J by 8 bases.

CDR3 region: CASSQQSYNEQFF. Written as DNA, the CDR3 is TGCGCCAGCAGCCAGCAGAGTTACAATGAGCAGTTCTTC. The chain carries TRBV4-1 and TRBJ2-1; D is unresolved. CDR3 length: 13 amino acids. CDR1 and CDR2 (germline): MGHRA, YSYEKL. Trimming left V 3 bases short and J 4 bases short, with 7 bases between.

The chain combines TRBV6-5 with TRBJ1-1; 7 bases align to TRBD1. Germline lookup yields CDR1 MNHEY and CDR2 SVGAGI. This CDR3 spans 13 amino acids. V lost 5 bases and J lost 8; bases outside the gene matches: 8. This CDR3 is CASSRGHGREAFF. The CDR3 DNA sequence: TGTGCCAGCAGTAGGGGGCATGGAAGGGAAGCTTTCTTT.

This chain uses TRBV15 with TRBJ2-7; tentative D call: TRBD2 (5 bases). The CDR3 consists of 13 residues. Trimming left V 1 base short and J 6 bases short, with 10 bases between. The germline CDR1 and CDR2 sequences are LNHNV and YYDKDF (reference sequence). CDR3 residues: CATSRAGRREQYF. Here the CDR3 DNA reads TGTGCCACCAGCAGAGCGGGAAGACGCGAGCAGTACTTC.